Listed below are T cell receptor beta chains from one sample, sequenced in a study of T cell responses to AZD1222 COVID-19 vaccine. This table comes from immunoSEQ multiplex PCR, and its TCRdb copy is limited to in-frame clones, with some not included. The sample records 150,000 to 200,000 clones, about 87% being singletons. The input for sequencing was peripheral blood, taken 28 days after the second dose of the MenACWY control vaccine. The receptors shown here come from an adult who received the MenACWY meningococcal vaccine as a control. Each CDR3 is given with its conserved first and last residue. Fields, in order: D gene, V gene, clone size, J gene, CDR3 DNA, CDR3 protein. The D gene is left open where the match is weak. Size is stated for part of the rows, as once, few or many counts, or as a class when the clone is expanded.

>TRBD2|TRBV4-3|once|TRBJ2-1
TGCGCCAGCAGCCAGGGTACCGGGACTAGCGACAGCTCCTACAATGAGCAGTTCTTC
CASSQGTGTSDSSYNEQFF
>NA|TRBV27|NA|TRBJ1-3
TGTGCCAGCAGTTTACACTCTGGAAACACCATATATTTT
CASSLHSGNTIYF
>NA|TRBV7-9|NA|TRBJ2-7
TGTGCCAGCAGTCGATTAGCGGCTCTTCTCTACGAGCAGTACTTC
CASSRLAALLYEQYF
>NA|TRBV19|NA|TRBJ1-4
TGTGCCAGTAGTGGCCCGACAGGAACTAATGAAAAACTGTTTTTT
CASSGPTGTNEKLFF
>TRBD2|TRBV7-8|NA|TRBJ2-5
TGTGCCAGCAGCTTACTAGCGGTGCAAGAGACCCAGTACTTC
CASSLLAVQETQYF
>TRBD2|TRBV28|NA|TRBJ2-1
TGTGCCAGCAGTAAGGCACCAGGGGCTAGCGGGAGGGCCGGCAATGAGCAGTTCTTC
CASSKAPGASGRAGNEQFF
>NA|TRBV24-1|NA|TRBJ2-5
TGTGCCACCAGTGCGTCTGCGAGCGGAGAGACCCAGTACTTC
CATSASASGETQYF
>TRBD1|TRBV5-4|NA|TRBJ1-3
TGTGCCAGCCGGCTCACGCCACAGGGGGGGAGCACCATATATTTT
CASRLTPQGGSTIYF
>TRBD1|TRBV18|NA|TRBJ2-7
TGTGCCAGCTCCCCACCCGGGACAGGGGCACGAGAGCAGTACTTC
CASSPPGTGAREQYF
>NA|TRBV7-2|NA|TRBJ2-2
TGTGCCAGCAGCTTAAGACAGCCTTGGGACACCGGGGAGCTGTTTTTT
CASSLRQPWDTGELFF
>TRBD2|TRBV28|NA|TRBJ2-5
TGTGCCAGCAGTTTAACTAGCGGTTACCAAGAGACCCAGTACTTC
CASSLTSGYQETQYF
>NA|TRBV28|NA|TRBJ2-5
TGTGCCAGCCATGGGACAAACCCGCCGGAGACCCAGTACTTC
CASHGTNPPETQYF
>TRBD2|TRBV28|NA|TRBJ2-4
TGTGCCAGCAGTTTTTTGCGGGAGACTGGAAACATTCAGTACTTC
CASSFLRETGNIQYF
>NA|TRBV24-1|NA|TRBJ1-3
TGTGCCACTACCTTGAAGGGACAATCGGGAAACACCATATATTTT
CATTLKGQSGNTIYF
>NA|TRBV18|NA|TRBJ2-2
TGTGCCAGCTCACCCGGGACACCGAACACCGGGGAGCTGTTTTTT
CASSPGTPNTGELFF
>NA|TRBV11-2|NA|TRBJ2-1
TGTGCCAGCAGCTTCAGCGGAAACTCCTACAATGAGCAGTTCTTC
CASSFSGNSYNEQFF
>NA|TRBV6-5|NA|TRBJ2-7
TGTGCCAGCAGTTACTCCCTAGTTCCCAGCTACGAGCAGTACTTC
CASSYSLVPSYEQYF
>TRBD1|TRBV7-9|NA|TRBJ2-3
TGTGCCATCCCAAGAACCCCAGGGGGTTACACAGATACGCAGTATTTT
CAIPRTPGGYTDTQYF
>NA|TRBV27|NA|TRBJ1-2
TGTGCCAGCAGTTTAGGAACAGGGTTCGGCTACACCTTC
CASSLGTGFGYTF
>NA|TRBV7-2|NA|TRBJ1-1
TGTGCCAGCAGCTTACGGGCGGGGGTGAACACTGAAGCTTTCTTT
CASSLRAGVNTEAFF
>TRBD1|TRBV27|NA|TRBJ2-7
TGTGCCAGCAGTTATACAGGGGCCTCCTACGAGCAGTACTTC
CASSYTGASYEQYF
>NA|TRBV10-1|NA|TRBJ2-3
TGCGCCAGCAGCGGGGCGGGGGCCGGAGATACGCAGTATTTT
CASSGAGAGDTQYF
>NA|TRBV7-9|once|TRBJ2-5
TGTGCCAGCAGCTTAGAAGGAGACCCGTCCCTTACCCAGTACTTC
CASSLEGDPSLTQYF
>NA|TRBV28|NA|TRBJ1-2
TGTGCCAGCAGTTTAGGGAGTAACTATGGCTACACCTTC
CASSLGSNYGYTF
>TRBD1|TRBV6-2/TRBV6-3|NA|TRBJ1-5
TGTGCCAGCAGTTACTGGGGACAGGGGAGCAATCAGCCCCAGCATTTT
CASSYWGQGSNQPQHF
>TRBD2|TRBV2|NA|TRBJ2-3
TGTGCCAGCCAGGGACTAGCGGGAGGAGATACGCAGTATTTT
CASQGLAGGDTQYF
>NA|TRBV28|NA|TRBJ2-7
TGTGCCAGCAGTTTGAACGAGCAGTACTTC
CASSLNEQYF
>NA|TRBV12-3/TRBV12-4|NA|TRBJ1-2
TGTGCCAGCAGTTTGTTAGGGCACGGCTACACCTTC
CASSLLGHGYTF
>NA|TRBV12-3/TRBV12-4|NA|TRBJ2-3
TGTGCCAGCAGTTTCCGCTCCGCAGATACGCAGTATTTT
CASSFRSADTQYF
>NA|TRBV7-9|NA|TRBJ1-1
TGTGCCAGCAGCTTAACAGAGGGTAGGTGGGAACAAGCTTTCTTT
CASSLTEGRWEQAFF
>NA|TRBV3-1/TRBV3-2|NA|TRBJ1-5
TGTGCCAGCAGCCTAGACACAGACGAGGTTGGGATCCAGCCCCAGCATTTT
CASSLDTDEVGIQPQHF
>NA|TRBV4-3|NA|TRBJ1-2
TGCGCCAGCAGCCAAGTAATGGATTATGGCTACACCTTC
CASSQVMDYGYTF
>NA|TRBV7-9|NA|TRBJ2-7
TGTGCCAGCAGCTCCCTAGCGGAAGGGGGCTACGAGCAGTACTTC
CASSSLAEGGYEQYF
>TRBD2|TRBV7-2|NA|TRBJ2-7
TGTGCCAGCAGCTTCTGGACTAGCGGATACGAGCAGTACTTC
CASSFWTSGYEQYF
>TRBD1|TRBV5-1|NA|TRBJ2-7
TGCGCCAGCAGCGCACAGGGGGGTATTTACGAGCAGTACTTC
CASSAQGGIYEQYF
>TRBD1|TRBV4-3|NA|TRBJ2-7
TGCGCCAGCAGCCGGACAGGGGCGCACGAGCAGTACTTC
CASSRTGAHEQYF
>NA|TRBV20-1|NA|TRBJ2-7
TGCAGTGCTAGAGAGGGGTACGAGCAGTACTTC
CSAREGYEQYF
>NA|TRBV28|NA|TRBJ1-2
TGTGCCAGCAGTCAACAGGGATATGGCTACACCTTC
CASSQQGYGYTF
>NA|TRBV2|NA|TRBJ2-3
TGTGCCACGGGTCGATCCAGCACAGATACGCAGTATTTT
CATGRSSTDTQYF
>TRBD2|TRBV28|NA|TRBJ2-1
TGTGCCAGCACCCTAGCGGGAGGGGTCAATGAGCAGTTCTTC
CASTLAGGVNEQFF
>NA|TRBV27|NA|TRBJ1-1
TGTGCCAGCACCTTAGCGGGAAGGGCTTTCTTT
CASTLAGRAFF
>NA|TRBV7-2|NA|TRBJ2-7
TGTGCCAGCAGCTTGGGAGTTTTAGGCACCTACGAGCAGTACTTC
CASSLGVLGTYEQYF
>TRBD1|TRBV3-1/TRBV3-2|NA|TRBJ1-2
TGTGCCAGCAGCCGCCGAGGGGGCGACAACGGCTACACCTTC
CASSRRGGDNGYTF
>TRBD1|TRBV6-4|NA|TRBJ1-5
TGTGCCAGCAGTGCGGACAGGGGACAGCCCCAGCATTTT
CASSADRGQPQHF
>NA|TRBV5-6|NA|TRBJ1-2
TGTGCCAGCAGCTTGTTCCCGGGACCCCCAAACTATGGCTACACCTTC
CASSLFPGPPNYGYTF
>NA|TRBV15|NA|TRBJ2-7
TGTGCCACCAGCAGAGGACGGGGCTACGAGCAGTACTTC
CATSRGRGYEQYF
>NA|TRBV7-7|NA|TRBJ2-1
TGTGCCAGCCCCACCCCGGGCCGCTCCTCCTACAATGAGCAGTTCTTC
CASPTPGRSSYNEQFF
>NA|TRBV19|NA|TRBJ1-6
TGTGCCAGTAGTACTGTGGGGTCAGGTCGTTCACCCCTCCACTTT
CASSTVGSGRSPLHF
>NA|TRBV28|NA|TRBJ2-7
TGTGCCAGTTATGACACTAACTACGAGCAGTACTTC
CASYDTNYEQYF
>TRBD1|TRBV14|NA|TRBJ2-7
TGTGCCAGCAGAAGGACAGGGGGCTCCCCCTACGAGCAGTACTTC
CASRRTGGSPYEQYF
>TRBD1|TRBV24-1|NA|TRBJ2-1
TGTGCCACCAGTGATAGGGGACAGGAGGTTGAGCAGTTCTTC
CATSDRGQEVEQFF
>TRBD2|TRBV12-3/TRBV12-4|once|TRBJ2-3
TGTGCCAGCAGTAGCGGGAGTACAGATACGCAGTATTTT
CASSSGSTDTQYF
>NA|TRBV28|NA|TRBJ1-5
TGTGCCAGCACCCCGCGGCTTTATAGCAATCAGCCCCAGCATTTT
CASTPRLYSNQPQHF
>NA|TRBV2|NA|TRBJ1-6
TGTGCCAGCAGTGAGGAGGGGGTTGGCAATTCACCCCTCCACTTT
CASSEEGVGNSPLHF
>NA|TRBV28|few|TRBJ2-1
TGTGCCAGCACCCAGAGGGTCCGAAGCTCCTACAATGAGCAGTTCTTC
CASTQRVRSSYNEQFF
>NA|TRBV29-1|NA|TRBJ1-1
TGCAGCGTTGGATTTTGGGAAGGGGCCACTGAAGCTTTCTTT
CSVGFWEGATEAFF